The 32 T cell receptor beta chains listed next were all sequenced from one sample in a study of cytomegalovirus exposure and HLA in healthy donors. PCR used 60 Vbeta primers and 13 Jbeta primers. TCRdb's copy holds only in-frame clones and misses some; the assay was immunoSEQ multiplex PCR. The sample has roughly 100,000 clones; 80% to 90% are singletons. Sequencing used PBMCs. All receptors come from a man in his forties or fifties in good health and CMV-seronegative.

V is TRBV14 and J is TRBJ2-7; 8 bases map to TRBD2. After removal of 4 bases from V and 3 bases from J, the junction contained 5 bases not matched to a gene. The CDR3 length is 14 residues. The germline V gene has CDR1 SGHDN and CDR2 FVKESK. This chain's CDR3 is CASSPLAGIYEQYF. CDR3 coding DNA: TGTGCCAGCAGCCCGTTAGCGGGAATCTACGAGCAGTACTTC.

The chain is built from TRBV5-8 and TRBJ1-5; D is uncertain. V was cut by 5 bases and J by 4 bases, with 19 bases left in between. Germline CDR1 is SGHTS and CDR2 is YDEGEE. The CDR3 has 16 amino acids. The DNA of the CDR3 is TGTGCCAGCAGTTATATACACGGGAGGGAAAATCAGCCCCAGCATTTT. Translation: CASSYIHGRENQPQHF.

This chain links TRBV7-9 with TRBJ1-1, with 7 bases fitting TRBD1. The CDR3 is made up of 14 amino acids. Germline V gene sequence: CDR1 SEHNR, CDR2 FQNEAQ (reference sequence). The junction had 8 bases not matched to a gene; V was cut back by 5 bases and J by 5 bases. The CDR3 DNA reads TGTGCCAGCAGCCTACAGGGGAGGCAAACTGAAGCTTTCTTT. This codes for CASSLQGRQTEAFF.

V is TRBV10-1 and J is TRBJ2-3; 12 nucleotides match TRBD2. Germline values: CDR1 WNHNN, CDR2 SYGVQD (reference sequence). The CDR3 consists of 15 residues. The V segment lost 4 bases and the J segment 4 bases; nucleotides outside the gene matches: 3. CDR3: CASSARTSGADTQYF. CDR3 bases: TGCGCCAGCAGTGCCCGGACTAGCGGGGCAGATACGCAGTATTTT.

This chain connects TRBV5-4 to TRBJ2-5, with D perhaps matching TRBD1 (5 bases). Germline V gene data show CDR1 as SGHNT and CDR2 as YYREEE (reference sequence). Between the trimmed V and J ends, which lost 4 bases and 1 base, there was a span of 11 bases. The CDR3 runs to 14 residues. DNA of the CDR3: TGTGCCAGCAGCCATACAGGAGTCCAAGAGACCCAGTACTTC. It is translated as CASSHTGVQETQYF. The full variable domain, completed using reference TRBV5-4 and TRBJ2-5, is ETGVTQSPTHLIKTRGQQVTLRCSSQSGHNTVSWYQQALGQGPQFIFQYYREEENGRGNFPPRFSGLQFPNYSSELNVNALELDDSALYLCASSHTGVQETQYFGPGTRLLVL.

This chain joins TRBV6-1 and TRBJ1-3; perhaps TRBD1 as D (6 bases). The CDR3 totals 15 residues. Germline lookup yields CDR1 MNHNS and CDR2 SASEGT. V was trimmed by 7 bases and J by 0 bases, leaving 13 bases between them. The CDR3 spells CASTDRPSSGNTIYF. The CDR3 DNA reads as TGTGCCAGCACCGACAGGCCGAGCTCTGGAAACACCATATATTTT.

This chain joins TRBV7-6 and TRBJ2-7; 9 bases are shared with TRBD1. Germline assignment: CDR1 SGHVS and CDR2 FNYEAQ. V shed 4 bases, J shed 7 bases, and the junction held 5 bases outside the gene matches. The CDR3 spans 13 residues. CDR3 sequence (DNA): TGTGCCAGCAGCTCATACAGGGGGCAGGAGCAGTACTTC. Translation gives CASSSYRGQEQYF.

The CDR3: CASSYGQAYEQYV. For the CDR3, the DNA is TGTGCCAGCAGCTACGGACAGGCCTACGAGCAGTACGTC. The chain employs TRBV28 and TRBJ2-7, with 7 bases aligning to TRBD1. The germline CDR1 and CDR2 sequences are MDHEN and SYDVKM. The CDR3 spans 13 residues. V dropped 6 bases and J dropped 2; count of bases not matched to a gene: 4.

This chain joins TRBV19 and TRBJ1-2; TRBD1 is a possible D gene (6 bases). The CDR3 length is 13 residues. Between the trimmed V and J ends, which lost 5 bases and 7 bases, there was a span of 14 bases. The V gene's germline CDR1 is LNHDA and CDR2 SQIVND (reference sequence). CDR3 coding DNA: TGTGCCAGTAGTGACGGGAGGGGGGTTGGCTACACCTTC. Its protein is CASSDGRGVGYTF.

The genes are TRBV7-6 and TRBJ2-7; the D gene is possibly TRBD1 (5 bases). Germline CDR1 and CDR2: SGHVS and FNYEAQ. The V end was cut by 4 bases, the J end by 2 bases, with 12 bases between. The CDR3 sequence is 14 residues long. The CDR3 DNA reads TGTGCCAGCAGCTATCGAGTGGGGCCCTACGAGCAGTACTTC. Amino acids: CASSYRVGPYEQYF.

This clone was picked up a small number of times. This chain connects TRBV30 to TRBJ1-4; tentative D call: TRBD1 (5 bases). Trimming cost V 3 bases and J 10 bases, with 18 bases left between them. The CDR3 totals 14 residues. Germline lookup yields CDR1 GTSNPN and CDR2 SVGIG (reference sequence). CDR3 region: CAWSHGGVRGKLFF. CDR3 nucleotide sequence: TGTGCCTGGAGCCACGGGGGGGTCCGGGGAAAACTGTTTTTT.

V and J are TRBV25-1 and TRBJ1-4; 9 bases line up with TRBD1. The CDR3 extends over 14 amino acids. CDR1 is MGHDK and CDR2 is SYGVNS in the germline V gene. Trimming cost V 5 bases and J 9 bases; bases outside gene matches: 7. For the CDR3, the DNA is TGTGCCAGCAGTTCGGACAGGGGTATTAAAAAACTGTTTTTT. It is translated as CASSSDRGIKKLFF.

The chain recombines TRBV11-2 with TRBJ1-2, with D perhaps matching TRBD1 (5 bases). Germline CDR1 reads SGHAT; CDR2 reads FQNNGV. V gave up 3 bases and J gave up 7 bases, with 15 bases separating them. There are 14 residues in the CDR3. The CDR3 sequence is CASSLDAGYSGYTF. The CDR3 nucleotides are TGTGCCAGCAGCTTGGACGCAGGGTACAGTGGCTACACCTTC.

V usage is TRBV5-1 and J usage is TRBJ1-2, with D possibly TRBD1 on 6 matching bases. The CDR3 is 15 residues long. Germline loops: CDR1 SGHRS, CDR2 YFSETQ. V lost 2 bases to trimming and J lost 4 bases, with 15 bases between them. The CDR3 protein is CASSLTGTGGYGYTF. CDR3 sequence (DNA): TGCGCCAGCAGCTTAACAGGGACGGGAGGCTATGGCTACACCTTC.

This rearrangement joins TRBV19 to TRBJ1-2; 9 nucleotides line up with TRBD1. The CDR3 loop spans 14 amino acids. With V trimmed by 6 bases and J by 4 bases, 6 bases remained unmatched. CDR1 and CDR2 from the germline V gene are LNHDA and SQIVND (reference sequence). Here the CDR3 reads CASRRQGGAYGYTF. The CDR3 DNA sequence: TGTGCCAGTAGACGACAGGGGGGAGCCTATGGCTACACCTTC.

The chain uses TRBV10-1 and TRBJ2-1, with 9 bases identical to TRBD2. CDR3 length: 15 residues. The germline V gene encodes CDR1 WNHNN and CDR2 SYGVQD (reference sequence). Trimming took 2 bases from V and 6 from J; bases not matched to a gene: 5. CDR3 nucleotide sequence: TGCGCCAGCAGTGAGGGAGTAGCGGGGGTCAATGAGCAGTTCTTC. It is translated as CASSEGVAGVNEQFF.

The chain couples TRBV9 to TRBJ2-2; perhaps TRBD2 as D (5 bases). The CDR3 loop spans 14 amino acids. V was clipped by 0 bases and J by 8 bases, with 11 bases between them. CDR1 and CDR2 from the germline V gene are SGDLS and YYNGEE. CDR3 in amino acids: CASSVAPAVGELFF. CDR3 sequence (DNA): TGTGCCAGCAGCGTAGCACCAGCGGTGGGGGAGCTGTTTTTT.

CDR3 residues: CASSRLGGGPQETQYF. CDR3 coding DNA: TGTGCCAGCAGCCGCCTCGGGGGGGGCCCCCAAGAGACCCAGTACTTC. The chain has TRBV7-2 and TRBJ2-5; 8 bases map to TRBD2. V dropped 5 bases and J dropped 1; count of bases not matched to a gene: 9. This CDR3 region has 16 residues. The germline V gene has CDR1 SGHTA and CDR2 FQGNSA.

This clone showed up just a few times. The chain employs TRBV6-1 and TRBJ2-7; D gene uncertain. V was cut by 5 bases and J by 2 bases, with 10 bases left in between. This CDR3 has 13 residues. CDR1 is MNHNS and CDR2 is SASEGT in the germline V gene. In nucleotides, the CDR3 is TGTGCCAGCAGTACCCTTGGGGCCTACGAGCAGTACGTC. Residues: CASSTLGAYEQYV.

The V call is TRBV5-1, the J call TRBJ2-1, with D maybe TRBD1 (5 bases). The germline gives CDR1 SGHRS, CDR2 YFSETQ. V shed 7 bases and J shed 1 base, with 15 bases lying between them. The CDR3 is 15 residues long. This chain's CDR3 is CASHWAAGSYNEQFF. DNA of the CDR3: TGCGCCAGCCATTGGGCGGCAGGGTCCTACAATGAGCAGTTCTTC.

V usage is TRBV7-9 and J usage is TRBJ1-2; TRBD1 agrees at 8 bases. Per germline, CDR1 SEHNR and CDR2 FQNEAQ (reference sequence). The CDR3 contains 13 residues. J was trimmed by 6 bases and V by 1 base; bases with no gene match: 1. This CDR3 reads CASSLETGDGYTF. The CDR3 coding sequence is TGTGCCAGCAGCTTAGAGACAGGGGATGGCTACACCTTC.

The chain recombines TRBV5-1 with TRBJ1-4, with 9 bases fitting TRBD1. The V and J ends lost 7 bases and 3 bases, in that order; junction bases with no gene match: 13. The CDR3 loop spans 17 amino acids. Germline CDR1 SGHRS, CDR2 YFSETQ. The CDR3 loop is CASYDGGQGTPNEKLFF. Here the CDR3 DNA reads TGCGCCAGCTACGATGGGGGACAGGGAACCCCTAATGAAAAACTGTTTTTT.

J is TRBJ1-2 and V is TRBV7-2; D is ambiguous. CDR3 length equals 12 residues. V was trimmed by 5 bases and J by 2 bases, leaving 6 bases between them. Germline-derived CDR1 and CDR2 are SGHTA and FQGNSA. Written as DNA, the CDR3 is TGTGCCAGCAGCCTGAGGAACTATGGCTACACCTTC. It encodes CASSLRNYGYTF.

This chain joins TRBV7-6 and TRBJ2-1, with TRBD1 matching over 7 bases. The CDR3 has 15 amino acids. Germline V gene sequence: CDR1 SGHVS, CDR2 FNYEAQ. The ends lost 5 bases at V and 3 bases at J; junction bases unmatched: 7. CDR3 residues: CASSLGTADYNEQFF. DNA of the CDR3: TGTGCCAGCAGCCTAGGGACAGCTGACTACAATGAGCAGTTCTTC.

The V and J genes are TRBV5-5 and TRBJ2-3, with D possibly matching TRBD2 (6 bases). Germline values: CDR1 SGHKS, CDR2 YYEKEE (reference sequence). Deletions cut 4 bases from V and 5 bases from J, with 17 bases between. There are 15 residues in the CDR3. The CDR3 region has the DNA TGTGCCAGCAGCCCCCGCGGAGGGGTGATAGATACGCAGTATTTT. Protein product: CASSPRGGVIDTQYF.

This clone was detected a few times. J is TRBJ1-6 and V is TRBV6-5; D gene ambiguous. Trimming removed 0 bases at V and 10 bases at J, with 7 bases between. Per germline, CDR1 MNHEY and CDR2 SVGAGI. The CDR3 has 13 residues. DNA for the CDR3: TGTGCCAGCAGTTACTCGATAGAATCACCCCTCCACTTT. Its translation is CASSYSIESPLHF.

The J gene is TRBJ2-7, the V gene TRBV5-1, with 9 nucleotides matching TRBD2. V lost 4 bases and J lost 5; bases outside the gene matches: 16. The CDR3 is 17 amino acids. Germline CDR1 SGHRS, CDR2 YFSETQ. The CDR3 sequence is CASSRAGGLSAVDEQYV. The CDR3 coding sequence is TGCGCCAGCAGCAGGGCGGGGGGGCTCTCCGCCGTAGACGAGCAGTACGTC.

V usage is TRBV7-9 and J usage is TRBJ1-3, with 7 nucleotides matching TRBD1. The junction had 5 bases not matched to a gene; V was cut back by 5 bases and J by 4 bases. CDR1 and CDR2 from the germline V gene are SEHNR and FQNEAQ (reference sequence). The CDR3 is made up of 14 amino acids. Here the CDR3 reads CASSLRQGGNTIYF. As DNA, the CDR3 is TGTGCCAGCAGCCTAAGACAGGGAGGAAACACCATATATTTT.

CDR3: CASRILGLAGDTQYF. The CDR3 coding sequence is TGTGCCAGCAGAATCCTAGGACTAGCGGGAGATACGCAGTATTTT. The V gene is TRBV28, the J gene TRBJ2-3; 11 bases map to TRBD2. Trimming cost V 6 bases and J 5 bases; bases outside gene matches: 7. Germline assignment: CDR1 MDHEN and CDR2 SYDVKM. The CDR3 covers 15 residues.

V and J are TRBV28 and TRBJ1-5, with a tentative D call TRBD1 (6 bases). Germline V CDR1 and CDR2: MDHEN, SYDVKM. V was clipped by 7 bases and J by 5 bases, with 15 bases between them. The CDR3 runs 14 residues. The CDR3 loop is CASTTGSFYQPQHF. The CDR3 nucleotides are TGTGCCAGCACCACAGGGAGTTTTTATCAGCCCCAGCATTTT.

V and J are TRBV5-6 and TRBJ2-5; D may be TRBD1 (7 bases). Germline V gene sequence: CDR1 SGHDT, CDR2 YYEEEE. Trimming pared 3 bases from V and 7 bases from J, leaving 16 bases between. CDR3 length: 14 residues. The CDR3 here is CASSSRTGGGTQYF. The CDR3 DNA reads as TGTGCCAGCAGCTCTCGGACAGGAGGGGGGACCCAGTACTTC.

The V gene is TRBV7-9, the J gene TRBJ1-2; no clear D gene. This CDR3 has 13 amino acids. Germline V gene data show CDR1 as SEHNR and CDR2 as FQNEAQ (reference sequence). V shed 1 base and J shed 4 bases, with 7 bases lying between them. The CDR3 spells CASSLGIGYGYTF. The CDR3, as DNA: TGTGCCAGCAGCTTAGGAATCGGCTATGGCTACACCTTC.